The source of this TCR beta chain is a study of beta chain features in type 1 diabetes. All of the isolated RNA was reverse transcribed, so expressed TCRB transcripts were sequenced. Sequenced by immunoSEQ multiplex PCR; TCRdb stores in-frame clones only, minus some. The repertoire consists of 450,000 or so clones, with approximately 10% occurring once and the leading ten covering 0.045% to 0.05%. This clone turned up a few times. Sequenced: naive CD4+ T cells from blood. This receptor was taken from a woman younger than 35 in good health.

CDR3 loop: CATEDRGTDTQYF. CDR3 DNA sequence: TGTGCCACCGAGGACAGGGGCACAGATACGCAGTATTTT. The rearrangement links TRBV18 to TRBJ2-3; the match to TRBD1 covers 8 bases. The CDR3 loop spans 13 amino acids. From germline, CDR1 is KGHSH and CDR2 LQKENI. V shed 10 bases, J shed 1 base, and the junction held 4 bases outside the gene matches.